This T cell receptor (beta chain) was sequenced in a study of cytomegalovirus exposure and HLA in healthy donors. The CDR3 sequence is 17 residues long. J gave up 6 bases and V 3 bases, and 17 bases lay outside the gene matches. In germline, CDR1 is LNHDA, CDR2 SQIVND (reference sequence). The donors were healthy bone marrow donors. Researchers ran the PCR with 60 Vbeta and 13 Jbeta primers. Using immunoSEQ multiplex PCR, the repertoire was profiled, and TCRdb retains in-frame clones only, with some absent. The sample holds some 61,000 clones, about 81% seen once. Sequencing was carried out using PBMCs. This chain links TRBV19 with TRBJ2-7; 7 bases line up with TRBD1. This TCR came from a human donor in good health. CDR3 sequence (DNA): TGTGCCAGTAGTATGTGGGACGCCCCGAAGGGGGCGGGCGAGCAGTACTTC. Amino acid sequence: CASSMWDAPKGAGEQYF.